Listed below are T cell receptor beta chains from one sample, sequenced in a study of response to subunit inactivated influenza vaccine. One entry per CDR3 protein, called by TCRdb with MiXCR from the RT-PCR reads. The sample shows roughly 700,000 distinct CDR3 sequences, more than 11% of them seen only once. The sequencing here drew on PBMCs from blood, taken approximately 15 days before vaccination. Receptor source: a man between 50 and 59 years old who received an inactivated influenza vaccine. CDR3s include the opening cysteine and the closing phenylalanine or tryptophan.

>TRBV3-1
CASSQNLLFSVAGGNEQYF
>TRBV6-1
CASRSYRVYGYTF
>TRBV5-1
CASSLRQGGGQETQYF
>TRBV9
CASSVGGQRSTDTQYF
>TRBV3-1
CASSQDRGRWSGELFF
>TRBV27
CASSLSDSYEQYF
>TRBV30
CAWSVMGNYNEQFF
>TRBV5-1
CASSPGGGAYTDTQYF
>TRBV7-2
CASSFAAGVDNEQFF
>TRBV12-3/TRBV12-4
CASRSFLTGDTEAFF
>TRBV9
CASSFGTINQETQYF
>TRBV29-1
CSVAYRALYNEQFF
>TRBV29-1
CSVDATAGYTF
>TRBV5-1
CASSLLSGPEQYF
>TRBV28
CASSPDLTPYEQYF
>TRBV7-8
CASRTTSGVTDTQYF
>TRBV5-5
CASSLSRNRISYEQYF
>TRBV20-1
CSASSVPGTNTDTQYF
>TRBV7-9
CASSLGGVGGVQFF
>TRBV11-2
CASSLGVRRVF
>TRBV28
CASSPFLTSGGARETQYF
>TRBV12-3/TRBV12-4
CASRRTQDTQYF
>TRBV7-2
CASSTTVGELFF
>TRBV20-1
CSLPNRNEQFF
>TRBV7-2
CASSLVAGLGADTQYF
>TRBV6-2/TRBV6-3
CASSYPERRTLREQFF
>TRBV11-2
CASRRGQGNNEQFF
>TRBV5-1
CASTPGSGSGANVLTF
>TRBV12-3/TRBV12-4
CASSLERGSVYEQYF
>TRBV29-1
CSVGERMNTEAFF
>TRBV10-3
CAIGTGQGSSSSYNEQFF
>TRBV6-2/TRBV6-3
CASRRQFIPQIRTGGYNEQFF
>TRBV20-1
CSASQRAGTSTNEKLFF
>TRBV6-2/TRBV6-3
CASTRQGNTQYF
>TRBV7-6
CASSSSGSHTDTQYF
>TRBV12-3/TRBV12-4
CASSRNRGKDIQYF
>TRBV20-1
CSVPGQGARPYNEQFF
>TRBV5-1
CASSLSTGGFSPLHF
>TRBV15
CATGGTSGRARQFF
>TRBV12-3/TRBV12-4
CASTSGGPTYNEQFF
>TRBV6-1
CASWGGQGSSRAEKLFF
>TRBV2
CASSLERGLNQPQHF
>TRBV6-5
CASSLGGARGQPQHF
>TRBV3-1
CASSPEEGSYNEQFF
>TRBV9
CASSPASSSYNEQFF
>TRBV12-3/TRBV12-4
CASSQQGARVPNTGELFF
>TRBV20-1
CSASLGRSGHSYEQYF
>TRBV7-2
CASGSGTRANEQYF
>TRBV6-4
CASSLAGEGYEQFF
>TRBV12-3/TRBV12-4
CASSFLAGGSGELFF
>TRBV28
CASFGASYNSPLHF
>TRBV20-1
CSAPRGARSSPLHF
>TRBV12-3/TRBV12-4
CASSTKGGGGFF
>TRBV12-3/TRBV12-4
CASKPREASEQFF
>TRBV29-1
CSAIKHGGYTF
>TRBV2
CASTKSFDYNSPLHF
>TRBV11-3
CASSLGEGTSETQYF
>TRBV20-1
CSARQGHYGYTF
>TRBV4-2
CASSQGVSGGTDTQYF